Below, one TCR beta chain is given with its context. The entry originates in a study of beta chain features in type 1 diabetes. Germline V gene sequence: CDR1 MNHNY, CDR2 SVGAGI (reference sequence). The CDR3 has 15 residues. Trimming cost V 0 bases and J 7 bases; bases outside gene matches: 7. All of the isolated RNA was reverse transcribed, so expressed TCRB transcripts were sequenced. Only in-frame clones appear in the TCRdb table, and some are missing; sequencing was by immunoSEQ multiplex PCR. The table shows 200,000 to 250,000 clones, with around 9.9% occurring only once. The sequenced sample consisted of central memory CD4+ T cells from blood. The chain combines TRBV6-6 with TRBJ2-5; 8 nucleotides match TRBD2. This TCR was sampled from a man younger than 35 in good health. CDR3 in DNA: TGTGCCAGCAGTTACTCGAACGCGGCGGGAGGGACCCAGTACTTC. It codes for CASSYSNAAGGTQYF.